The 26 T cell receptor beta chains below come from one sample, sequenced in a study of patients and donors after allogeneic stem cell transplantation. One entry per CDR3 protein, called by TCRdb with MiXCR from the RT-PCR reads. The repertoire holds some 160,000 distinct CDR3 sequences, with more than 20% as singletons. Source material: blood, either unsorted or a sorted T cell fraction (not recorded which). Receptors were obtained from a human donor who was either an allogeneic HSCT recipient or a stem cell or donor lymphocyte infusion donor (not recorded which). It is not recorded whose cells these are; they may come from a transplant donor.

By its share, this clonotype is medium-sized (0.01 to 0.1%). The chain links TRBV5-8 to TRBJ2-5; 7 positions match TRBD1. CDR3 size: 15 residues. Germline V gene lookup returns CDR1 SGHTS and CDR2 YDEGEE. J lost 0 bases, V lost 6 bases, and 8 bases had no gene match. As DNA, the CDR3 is TGTGCCAGCATCCTGACAGGGTTGTACCAAGAGACCCAGTACTTC. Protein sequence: CASILTGLYQETQYF.

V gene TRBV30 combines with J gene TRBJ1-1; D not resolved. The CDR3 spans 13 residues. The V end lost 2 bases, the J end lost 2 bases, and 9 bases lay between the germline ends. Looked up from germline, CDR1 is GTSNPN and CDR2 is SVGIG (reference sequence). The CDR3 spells CAWSPTINTEAFF. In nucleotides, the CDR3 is TGTGCCTGGAGTCCCACCATAAACACTGAAGCTTTCTTT.

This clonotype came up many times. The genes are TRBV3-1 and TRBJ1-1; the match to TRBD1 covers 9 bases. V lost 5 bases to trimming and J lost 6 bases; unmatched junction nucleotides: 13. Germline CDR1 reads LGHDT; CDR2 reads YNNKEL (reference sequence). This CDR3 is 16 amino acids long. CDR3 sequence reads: CASSSIVQGAKAEAFF. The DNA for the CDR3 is TGTGCCAGCAGCTCGATAGTACAGGGGGCAAAAGCTGAAGCTTTCTTT.

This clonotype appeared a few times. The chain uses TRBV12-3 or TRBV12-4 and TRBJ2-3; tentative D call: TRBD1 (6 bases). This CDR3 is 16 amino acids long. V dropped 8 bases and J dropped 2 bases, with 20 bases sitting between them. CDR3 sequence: CASWVSPGDLTDTQYF. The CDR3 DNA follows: TGTGCCAGCTGGGTTTCTCCAGGGGACCTCACAGATACGCAGTATTTT.

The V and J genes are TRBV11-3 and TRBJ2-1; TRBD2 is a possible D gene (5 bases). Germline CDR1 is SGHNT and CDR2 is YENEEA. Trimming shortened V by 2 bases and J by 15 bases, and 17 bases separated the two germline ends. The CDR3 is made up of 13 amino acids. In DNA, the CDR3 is TGTGCCAGCAGCTTAAGCGGAGAGCATCCGCGGTTCTTC. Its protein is CASSLSGEHPRFF.

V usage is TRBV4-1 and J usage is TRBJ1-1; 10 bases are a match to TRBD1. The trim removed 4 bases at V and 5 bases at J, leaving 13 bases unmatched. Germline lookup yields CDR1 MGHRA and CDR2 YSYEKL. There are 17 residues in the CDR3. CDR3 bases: TGCGCCAGCAGCCCCTTGGGACAGGGGCAAAGGTATACTGAAGCTTTCTTT. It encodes CASSPLGQGQRYTEAFF.

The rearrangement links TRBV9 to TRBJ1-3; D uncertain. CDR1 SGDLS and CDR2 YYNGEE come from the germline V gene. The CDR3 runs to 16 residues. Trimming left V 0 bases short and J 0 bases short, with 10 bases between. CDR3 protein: CASSVVASDSGNTIYF. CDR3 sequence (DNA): TGTGCCAGCAGCGTAGTAGCCAGCGACTCTGGAAACACCATATATTTT.

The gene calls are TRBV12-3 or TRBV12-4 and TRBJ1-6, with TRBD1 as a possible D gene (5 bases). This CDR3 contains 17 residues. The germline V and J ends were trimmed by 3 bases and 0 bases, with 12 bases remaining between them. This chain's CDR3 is CASSFGGGFSYNSPLHF. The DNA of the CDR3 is TGTGCCAGCAGTTTCGGGGGGGGTTTCTCCTATAATTCACCCCTCCACTTT.

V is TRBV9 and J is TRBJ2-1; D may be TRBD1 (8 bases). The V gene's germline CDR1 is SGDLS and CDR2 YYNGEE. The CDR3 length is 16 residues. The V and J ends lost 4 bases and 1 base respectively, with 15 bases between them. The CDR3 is CASSMTGEGSYNEQFF. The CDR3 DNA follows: TGTGCCAGCAGCATGACAGGGGAGGGGTCCTACAATGAGCAGTTCTTC.

The CDR3 protein is CASRPGQGPYEQYF. For the CDR3, the DNA is TGTGCCAGCAGGCCGGGACAGGGACCCTACGAGCAGTACTTC. V is TRBV6-6 and J is TRBJ2-7; 9 bases are a match to TRBD1. Germline V lookup: CDR1 MNHNY, CDR2 SVGAGI (reference sequence). The trim removed 6 bases at V and 2 bases at J, leaving 5 bases unmatched. The CDR3 totals 14 residues.

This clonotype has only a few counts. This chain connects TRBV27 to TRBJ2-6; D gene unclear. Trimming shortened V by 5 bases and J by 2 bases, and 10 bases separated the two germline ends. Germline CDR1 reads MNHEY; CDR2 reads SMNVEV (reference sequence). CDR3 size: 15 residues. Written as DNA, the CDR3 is TGTGCCAGCAGTCTCGGTAATCCTGGGGCCAACGTCCTGACTTTC. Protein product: CASSLGNPGANVLTF.

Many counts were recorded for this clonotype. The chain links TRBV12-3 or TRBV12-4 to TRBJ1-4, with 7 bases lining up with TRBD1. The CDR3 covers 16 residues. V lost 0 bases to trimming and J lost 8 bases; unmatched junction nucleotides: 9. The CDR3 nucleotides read TGTGCCAGCAGTTTAGCCTCGACAGGGTTCCGCGAAAAACTGTTTTTT. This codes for CASSLASTGFREKLFF.

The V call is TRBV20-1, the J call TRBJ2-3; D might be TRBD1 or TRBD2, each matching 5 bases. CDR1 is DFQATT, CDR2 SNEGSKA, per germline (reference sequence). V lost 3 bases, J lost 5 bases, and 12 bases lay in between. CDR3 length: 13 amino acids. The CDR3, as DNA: TGCAGTGCTAGCGGGACCAGTGGAGATACGCAGTATTTT. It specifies CSASGTSGDTQYF.

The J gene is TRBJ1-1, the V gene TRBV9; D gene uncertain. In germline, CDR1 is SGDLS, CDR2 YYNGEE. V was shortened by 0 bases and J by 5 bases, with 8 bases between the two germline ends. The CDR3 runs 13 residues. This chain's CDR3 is CASSVVQWTEAFF. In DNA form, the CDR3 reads TGTGCCAGCAGCGTAGTACAGTGGACTGAAGCTTTCTTT.

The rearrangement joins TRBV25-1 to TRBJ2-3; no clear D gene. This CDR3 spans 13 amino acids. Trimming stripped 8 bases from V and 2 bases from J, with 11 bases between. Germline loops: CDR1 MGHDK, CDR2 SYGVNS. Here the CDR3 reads CASASSATDTQYF. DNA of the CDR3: TGTGCCAGCGCGTCAAGCGCCACAGATACGCAGTATTTT.

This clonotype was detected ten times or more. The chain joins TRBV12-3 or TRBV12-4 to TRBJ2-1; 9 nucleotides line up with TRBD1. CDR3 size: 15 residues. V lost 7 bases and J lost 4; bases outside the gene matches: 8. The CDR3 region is CASILGGQGYNEQFF. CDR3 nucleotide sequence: TGTGCCAGCATTCTCGGGGGACAGGGTTACAATGAGCAGTTCTTC.

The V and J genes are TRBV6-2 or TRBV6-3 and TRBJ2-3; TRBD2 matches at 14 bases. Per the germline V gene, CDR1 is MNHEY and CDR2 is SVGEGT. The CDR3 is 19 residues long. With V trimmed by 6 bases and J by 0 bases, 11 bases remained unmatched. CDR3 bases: TGTGCCAGCAGCCCGGGACTAGCGGGGGCCTCGGTTAGCACAGATACGCAGTATTTT. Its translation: CASSPGLAGASVSTDTQYF.

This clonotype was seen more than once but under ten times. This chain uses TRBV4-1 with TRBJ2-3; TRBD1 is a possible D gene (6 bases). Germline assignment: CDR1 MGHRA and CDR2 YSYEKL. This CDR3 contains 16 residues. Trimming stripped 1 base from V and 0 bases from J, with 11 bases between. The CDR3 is CASSQADRFSTDTQYF. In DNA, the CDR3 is TGCGCCAGCAGCCAAGCTGACAGGTTTAGCACAGATACGCAGTATTTT.

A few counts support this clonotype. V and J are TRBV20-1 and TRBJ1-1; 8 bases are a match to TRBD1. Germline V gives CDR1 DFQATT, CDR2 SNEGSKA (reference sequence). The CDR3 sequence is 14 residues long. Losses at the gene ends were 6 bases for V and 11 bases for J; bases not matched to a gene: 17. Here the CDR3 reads CSAQVGQETIGAFF. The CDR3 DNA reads TGCAGTGCCCAGGTGGGACAGGAAACAATAGGCGCTTTCTTT.

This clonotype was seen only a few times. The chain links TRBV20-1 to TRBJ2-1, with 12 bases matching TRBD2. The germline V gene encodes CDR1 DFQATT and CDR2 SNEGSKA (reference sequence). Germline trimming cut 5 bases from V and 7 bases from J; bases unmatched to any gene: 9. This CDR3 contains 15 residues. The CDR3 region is CSAPTSGRLRNEQFF. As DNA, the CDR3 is TGCAGTGCTCCAACTAGCGGGAGGTTAAGGAATGAGCAGTTCTTC.

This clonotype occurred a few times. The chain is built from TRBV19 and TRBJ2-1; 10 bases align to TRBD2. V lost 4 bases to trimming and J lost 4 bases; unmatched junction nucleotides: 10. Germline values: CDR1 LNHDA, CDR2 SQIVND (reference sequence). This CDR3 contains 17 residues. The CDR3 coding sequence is TGTGCCAGTAGTACCCCCGCTAGCGGGAGATTGTACAATGAGCAGTTCTTC. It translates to CASSTPASGRLYNEQFF.

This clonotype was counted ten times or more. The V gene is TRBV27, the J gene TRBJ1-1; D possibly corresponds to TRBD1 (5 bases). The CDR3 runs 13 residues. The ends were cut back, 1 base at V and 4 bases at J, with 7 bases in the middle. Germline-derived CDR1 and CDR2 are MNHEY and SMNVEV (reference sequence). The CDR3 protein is CASSLLGGTEAFF. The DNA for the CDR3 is TGTGCCAGCAGTTTATTGGGGGGCACTGAAGCTTTCTTT.

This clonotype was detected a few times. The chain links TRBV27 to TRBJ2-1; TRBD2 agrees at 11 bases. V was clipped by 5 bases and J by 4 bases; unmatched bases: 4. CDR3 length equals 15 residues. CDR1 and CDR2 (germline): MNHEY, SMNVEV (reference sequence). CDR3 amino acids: CASSSSGRGYNEQFF. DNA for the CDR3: TGTGCCAGCAGTAGTAGCGGGAGGGGGTACAATGAGCAGTTCTTC.

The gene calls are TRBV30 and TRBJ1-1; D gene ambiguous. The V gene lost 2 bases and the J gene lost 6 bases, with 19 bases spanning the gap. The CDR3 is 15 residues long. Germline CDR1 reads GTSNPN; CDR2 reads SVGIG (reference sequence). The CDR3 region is CAWSWRLIFYAEAFF. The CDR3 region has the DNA TGTGCCTGGAGTTGGCGATTGATCTTTTATGCTGAAGCTTTCTTT.

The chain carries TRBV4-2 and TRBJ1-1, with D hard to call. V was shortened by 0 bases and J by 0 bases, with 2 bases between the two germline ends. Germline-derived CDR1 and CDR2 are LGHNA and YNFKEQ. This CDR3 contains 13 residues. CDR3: CASSQDMNTEAFF. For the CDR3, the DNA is TGTGCCAGCAGCCAAGACATGAACACTGAAGCTTTCTTT.

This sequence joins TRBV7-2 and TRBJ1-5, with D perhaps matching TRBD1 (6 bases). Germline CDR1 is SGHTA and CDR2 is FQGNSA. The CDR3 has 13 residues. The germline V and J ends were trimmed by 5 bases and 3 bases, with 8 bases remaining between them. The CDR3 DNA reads TGTGCCAGCAGCACAGGGCTCAATCAGCCCCAGCATTTT. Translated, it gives CASSTGLNQPQHF.